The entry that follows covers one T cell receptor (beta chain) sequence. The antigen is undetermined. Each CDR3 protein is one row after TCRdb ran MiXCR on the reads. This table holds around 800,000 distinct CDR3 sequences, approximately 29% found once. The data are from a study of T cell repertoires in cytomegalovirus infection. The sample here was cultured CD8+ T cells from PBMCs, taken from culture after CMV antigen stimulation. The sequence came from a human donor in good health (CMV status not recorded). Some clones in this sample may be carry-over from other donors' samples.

In nucleotides, the CDR3 is TGTGCCAGCAGCATACAGGGAGTTAACACCGGGGAGCTGTTTTTT. As protein: CASSIQGVNTGELFF. The chain is built from TRBV7-3 and TRBJ2-2; a possible D gene is TRBD1 (6 bases). Trimming left V 5 bases short and J 2 bases short, with 12 bases between. CDR3 length equals 15 residues. Germline V gene sequence: CDR1 SGHTA, CDR2 FQGTGA. Supplemented by reference TRBV7-3 and TRBJ2-2, the full variable domain reads GAGVSQTPSNKVTEKGKYVELRCDPISGHTALYWYRQSLGQGPEFLIYFQGTGAADDSGLPNDRFFAVRPEGSVSTLKIQRTERGDSAVYLCASSIQGVNTGELFFGEGSRLTVL.